The sequence of this T cell receptor (beta chain) was determined in a study of T cells in localized non-small cell lung cancer. Libraries were prepared by immunoSEQ multiplex PCR; TCRdb keeps only in-frame clonotypes and omits some of them. The sample contains around 2,000 clones, around a quarter of which appear only once. Germline V lookup: CDR1 SGHNT, CDR2 YENEEA. Trimming removed 3 bases at V and 5 bases at J, with 20 bases between. CDR3 length: 16 amino acids. The specimen was lung tumor tissue, collected before any cancer treatment. This chain connects TRBV11-3 to TRBJ2-7; weak D call: TRBD1 (5 bases). This sequence was found in a man aged 40 to 69 with stage III lung adenocarcinoma. This chain's CDR3 is CASSFLISGSWNEQYF. The CDR3 DNA reads as TGTGCCAGCAGCTTCCTAATTTCAGGGTCTTGGAACGAGCAGTACTTC.